The 10 T cell receptor beta chains given below trace back to one sample, sequenced in a study of cytomegalovirus exposure and HLA in healthy donors. PCR involved 60 Vbeta and 13 Jbeta primers. Sequencing was performed with immunoSEQ multiplex PCR; in TCRdb, only in-frame clones are kept and a portion is missing. Found here are more than 80,000 clones, 76% of them singletons; the top ten hold roughly 19%. The specimen was PBMCs. The origin of the receptors is an older woman in good health and CMV-seropositive.

The V call is TRBV30, the J call TRBJ1-4; no firm D call. Germline CDR1 is GTSNPN and CDR2 is SVGIG (reference sequence). Trimming shortened V by 6 bases and J by 12 bases, and 23 bases separated the two germline ends. The CDR3 is 14 amino acids. CDR3 nucleotides: TGTGCCTGCTCCCGAGGCGGGTCGAACTGGGAACTGTTTTTT. It is translated as CACSRGGSNWELFF.

The chain recombines TRBV6-4 with TRBJ2-1; perhaps TRBD2 as D (6 bases). There are 15 residues in the CDR3. The V gene lost 2 bases and the J gene lost 5 bases, with 13 bases spanning the gap. Per germline, CDR1 MRHNA and CDR2 SNTAGT. The CDR3 sequence: CASSDRMGLNNEQFF. The CDR3 DNA reads as TGTGCCAGCAGTGACAGAATGGGACTCAACAATGAGCAGTTCTTC.

J is TRBJ1-1 and V is TRBV7-3, with TRBD1 as a possible D gene (6 bases). Germline V CDR1 and CDR2: SGHTA, FQGTGA. Trimming left V 5 bases short and J 4 bases short, with 17 bases between. The CDR3 length is 15 residues. The CDR3 region has the DNA TGTGCCAGCAGCCCGGCGGGGGGGGCAGGCACTGAAGCTTTCTTT. It is translated as CASSPAGGAGTEAFF.

This chain connects TRBV19 to TRBJ1-1, with D possibly being TRBD1 (5 bases). The CDR3 contains 14 residues. V lost 1 base, J lost 3 bases, and 9 bases lay in between. Germline loops: CDR1 LNHDA, CDR2 SQIVND (reference sequence). CDR3 protein: CASSIVGGDTEAFF. The CDR3 coding sequence is TGTGCCAGTAGTATAGTTGGAGGGGACACTGAAGCTTTCTTT.

J is TRBJ2-1 and V is TRBV9; the D gene is possibly TRBD2 (5 bases). The CDR3 runs 14 residues. Germline lookup yields CDR1 SGDLS and CDR2 YYNGEE. Deletions cut 1 base from V and 7 bases from J, with 12 bases between. CDR3 amino acids: CASSVFLAGNEQFF. In DNA, the CDR3 is TGTGCCAGCAGCGTATTTCTAGCTGGGAATGAGCAGTTCTTC.

The rearrangement joins TRBV7-8 to TRBJ1-5; no reliable D call. Trimming removed 5 bases from V and 0 bases from J, with 17 bases in between. The CDR3 has 17 residues. Germline CDR1 reads SGHVS; CDR2 reads FQNEAQ. CDR3 loop: CASSSYSGPYSNQPQHF. CDR3 DNA: TGTGCCAGCAGCAGCTATAGTGGGCCCTATAGCAATCAGCCCCAGCATTTT.

By proportion, this clone is medium-sized (0.01 to 0.1%). The chain combines TRBV6-1 with TRBJ1-4; 10 bases match TRBD1. The CDR3 sequence is 15 residues long. In germline, CDR1 is MNHNS, CDR2 SASEGT. Trimming cost V 5 bases and J 5 bases; bases outside gene matches: 5. The CDR3 DNA sequence: TGTGCCAGCAGTAAACCGGGACAGGGGAATGAAAAACTGTTTTTT. Residues: CASSKPGQGNEKLFF.

This clone showed up just a few times. The V call is TRBV19, the J call TRBJ2-5, with 7 bases aligning to TRBD2. The CDR3 is made up of 13 amino acids. V lost 10 bases, J lost 5 bases, and 10 bases stayed unmatched. Germline V CDR1 and CDR2: LNHDA, SQIVND (reference sequence). The CDR3 DNA follows: TGTGCCACCCACGACAGCGGGATTGAGACCCAGTACTTC. It encodes CATHDSGIETQYF.

The V and J genes are TRBV30 and TRBJ2-6; D is undetermined. Germline V CDR1 and CDR2: GTSNPN, SVGIG (reference sequence). V shed 0 bases and J shed 1 base, with 10 bases lying between them. The CDR3 totals 16 residues. The CDR3 protein is CAWSVPRLSGANVLTF. DNA for the CDR3: TGTGCCTGGAGTGTACCTAGGCTGTCTGGGGCCAACGTCCTGACTTTC.

The chain joins TRBV29-1 to TRBJ2-5; D might be TRBD1 (6 bases). Germline V CDR1 and CDR2: SQVTM, ANQGSEA. The CDR3 is 13 amino acids. Trimming removed 6 bases at V and 4 bases at J, with 15 bases between. CDR3 DNA sequence: TGCAGCGTCTCACAGGGAAATGGAGAGACCCAGTACTTC. Translation gives CSVSQGNGETQYF.